Below are 17 T cell receptor beta chains sequenced from a single sample in a study of pediatric ulcerative colitis. Assay: immunoSEQ multiplex PCR; the TCRdb copy retains only in-frame clones and omits some. The sample includes 65,000 or so clones, less than 90% of them seen just once. Specimen: blood. The receptors shown here come from a boy aged 5-17 years with severe ulcerative colitis.

The chain is built from TRBV11-3 and TRBJ2-1, with 13 bases matching TRBD2. The germline CDR1 and CDR2 sequences are SGHNT and YENEEA. The J segment lost 5 bases and the V segment lost 3 bases, leaving 10 bases of the junction unmatched. CDR3 size: 18 residues. The CDR3 protein is CASSFNPLAGGPDNEQFF. DNA for the CDR3: TGTGCCAGCAGCTTTAACCCACTAGCGGGAGGGCCGGACAATGAGCAGTTCTTC.

This chain uses TRBV7-8 with TRBJ2-1; D not certain. Germline lookup yields CDR1 SGHVS and CDR2 FQNEAQ. This CDR3 contains 15 residues. Deletions cut 3 bases from V and 2 bases from J, with 11 bases between. The CDR3 protein is CASSFRNYTYNEQFF. The DNA for the CDR3 is TGTGCCAGCAGCTTCAGAAATTATACCTACAATGAGCAGTTCTTC.

V usage is TRBV13 and J usage is TRBJ2-7; TRBD2 matches 12 bases. The CDR3 runs 14 residues. Germline CDR1 PRHDT, CDR2 FYEKMQ (reference sequence). The trim removed 3 bases at V and 3 bases at J, leaving 0 bases unmatched. The CDR3 nucleotides read TGTGCCAGCAGCTTGACTAGCGGGAGCTACGAGCAGTACTTC. It yields the protein CASSLTSGSYEQYF.

The rearrangement uses TRBV6-1 and TRBJ1-2, with D tentatively TRBD1 (6 bases). Trimming shortened V by 4 bases and J by 6 bases, and 12 bases separated the two germline ends. CDR1 is MNHNS, CDR2 SASEGT, per germline. This CDR3 contains 13 residues. DNA of the CDR3: TGTGCCAGCAGTGGGTGGACAGAAAATGGCTACACCTTC. Protein sequence: CASSGWTENGYTF.

The V gene is TRBV7-9, the J gene TRBJ2-2; 9 bases match TRBD2. CDR1 and CDR2 (germline): SEHNR, FQNEAQ (reference sequence). The CDR3 extends over 15 amino acids. Trimming took 5 bases from V and 2 from J; bases not matched to a gene: 3. The CDR3 DNA sequence: TGTGCCAGCAGCAAACTAGCGGGTAACACCGGGGAGCTGTTTTTT. This encodes CASSKLAGNTGELFF.

The chain employs TRBV15 and TRBJ2-5; D tentatively fits TRBD1 or TRBD2 (5 bases each). The CDR3 length is 19 residues. Trimming shortened V by 2 bases and J by 1 base, and 23 bases separated the two germline ends. CDR1 is LNHNV and CDR2 is YYDKDF in the germline V gene (reference sequence). The CDR3 bases are TGTGCCACCAGCAGATCTCATGGGGGAGCCATTACTGTCCAAGAGACCCAGTACTTC. Protein: CATSRSHGGAITVQETQYF. Full variable domain (rest looked up from reference TRBV15 and TRBJ2-5): DAMVIQNPRYQVTQFGKPVTLSCSQTLNHNVMYWYQQKSSQAPKLLFHYYDKDFNNEADTPDNFQSRRPNTSFCFLDIRSPGLGDTAMYLCATSRSHGGAITVQETQYFGPGTRLLVL.

The J gene is TRBJ2-1, the V gene TRBV7-9; 11 nucleotides line up with TRBD2. The CDR3 consists of 18 residues. Germline assignment: CDR1 SEHNR and CDR2 FQNEAQ (reference sequence). V was pared by 5 bases and J by 6 bases, with 15 bases of the junction left unmatched. The CDR3 coding sequence is TGTGCCAGCAGCCCTCCCACTAGCGGGAGAGGCGCACCCAATGAGCAGTTCTTC. As protein: CASSPPTSGRGAPNEQFF. The full variable domain, its missing parts supplied by reference TRBV7-9 and TRBJ2-1, is DTGVSQNPRHKITKRGQNVTFRCDPISEHNRLYWYRQTLGQGPEFLTYFQNEAQLEKSRLLSDRFSAERPKGSFSTLEIQRTEQGDSAMYLCASSPPTSGRGAPNEQFFGPGTRLTVL.

This chain uses TRBV15 with TRBJ2-1; 8 bases are shared with TRBD1. Germline CDR1 reads LNHNV; CDR2 reads YYDKDF (reference sequence). The CDR3 length is 16 residues. V lost 3 bases and J lost 4; bases outside the gene matches: 8. The CDR3 nucleotides are TGTGCCACCAGCAGCCATGACAGGGGAGCATACAATGAGCAGTTCTTC. This gives the protein CATSSHDRGAYNEQFF.

V usage is TRBV7-6 and J usage is TRBJ2-5; D is unclear. Germline-derived CDR1 and CDR2 are SGHVS and FNYEAQ. Deletions cut 2 bases from V and 5 bases from J, with 9 bases between. The CDR3 contains 13 residues. CDR3 sequence: CASSLSGLETQYF. CDR3 nucleotide sequence: TGTGCCAGCAGCTTATCCGGGTTGGAGACCCAGTACTTC.

This chain joins TRBV7-3 and TRBJ2-2, with D perhaps TRBD2 (6 bases). The CDR3 runs 15 residues. CDR1 SGHTA and CDR2 FQGTGA come from the germline V gene. Trimming shortened V by 3 bases and J by 6 bases, and 14 bases separated the two germline ends. DNA for the CDR3: TGTGCCAGCAGCTTTGGAGGGAGTGGGGCCGGGGAGCTGTTTTTT. The encoded protein is CASSFGGSGAGELFF.

The chain combines TRBV11-2 with TRBJ2-3, with 11 nucleotides matching TRBD2. This CDR3 is built from 18 residues. Losses at the gene ends were 0 bases for V and 0 bases for J; bases not matched to a gene: 5. Germline V gene data show CDR1 as SGHAT and CDR2 as FQNNGV. The DNA for the CDR3 is TGTGCCAGCAGCTTAGATAGGAGACTAGCGGGAAGCACAGATACGCAGTATTTT. Its protein product is CASSLDRRLAGSTDTQYF.

This clone has just one count. This rearrangement joins TRBV7-9 to TRBJ2-7; D tentatively reads TRBD1 or TRBD2 (5 bases each). Trimming left V 5 bases short and J 1 base short, with 12 bases between. This CDR3 contains 14 residues. Germline CDR1 reads SEHNR; CDR2 reads FQNEAQ (reference sequence). The CDR3 region is CASSPGTKSYEQYF. For the CDR3, the DNA is TGTGCCAGCAGCCCAGGGACGAAGTCCTACGAGCAGTACTTC. Variable domain in full (rest from reference TRBV7-9 and TRBJ2-7): DTGVSQNPRHKITKRGQNVTFRCDPISEHNRLYWYRQTLGQGPEFLTYFQNEAQLEKSRLLSDRFSAERPKGSFSTLEIQRTEQGDSAMYLCASSPGTKSYEQYFGPGTRLTVT.

The chain has TRBV6-1 and TRBJ2-7; maybe TRBD2 (5 bases). This CDR3 contains 16 residues. CDR1 MNHNS and CDR2 SASEGT come from the germline V gene. Trimming shortened V by 2 bases and J by 7 bases, and 21 bases separated the two germline ends. The CDR3 DNA reads as TGTGCCAGCAGTGAATTTAGCGCGGGCGGGCGGATTGAGCAGTACTTC. Its protein is CASSEFSAGGRIEQYF.

This chain uses TRBV2 with TRBJ2-3; D possibly corresponds to TRBD2 (6 bases). CDR3 length equals 15 residues. V lost 11 bases, J lost 2 bases, and 20 bases lay in between. The germline CDR1 and CDR2 sequences are SNHLY and FYNNEI. The CDR3 sequence: CAGPSGGKVTDTQYF. CDR3 nucleotide sequence: TGTGCCGGACCCTCTGGCGGGAAGGTCACAGATACGCAGTATTTT.

In this sample, this clone turned up a few times. The V call is TRBV30, the J call TRBJ1-1; 9 bases fit TRBD1. V gave up 7 bases and J gave up 4 bases; unmatched junction bases: 4. From germline, CDR1 is GTSNPN and CDR2 SVGIG (reference sequence). The CDR3 has 12 residues. The CDR3 loop reads CASWTGATEAFF. DNA of the CDR3: TGTGCCTCTTGGACAGGGGCCACTGAAGCTTTCTTT.

This clone is a singleton in its sample. This sequence joins TRBV19 and TRBJ2-3, with TRBD2 identical over 7 bases. CDR1 and CDR2 from the germline V gene are LNHDA and SQIVND (reference sequence). The junction had 16 bases not matched to a gene; V was cut back by 6 bases and J by 4 bases. The CDR3 spans 17 residues. The CDR3 loop is CASSPERARGGSDTQYF. CDR3 coding DNA: TGTGCCAGTAGCCCGGAACGGGCCCGGGGAGGGTCAGATACGCAGTATTTT.

This rearrangement joins TRBV5-1 to TRBJ1-1; D is unresolved. Germline V CDR1 and CDR2: SGHRS, YFSETQ. This CDR3 is 14 amino acids long. V dropped 1 base and J dropped 1 base, with 8 bases sitting between them. DNA of the CDR3: TGCGCCAGCAGCTTGAGGCACGGGAACACTGAAGCTTTCTTT. This encodes CASSLRHGNTEAFF.